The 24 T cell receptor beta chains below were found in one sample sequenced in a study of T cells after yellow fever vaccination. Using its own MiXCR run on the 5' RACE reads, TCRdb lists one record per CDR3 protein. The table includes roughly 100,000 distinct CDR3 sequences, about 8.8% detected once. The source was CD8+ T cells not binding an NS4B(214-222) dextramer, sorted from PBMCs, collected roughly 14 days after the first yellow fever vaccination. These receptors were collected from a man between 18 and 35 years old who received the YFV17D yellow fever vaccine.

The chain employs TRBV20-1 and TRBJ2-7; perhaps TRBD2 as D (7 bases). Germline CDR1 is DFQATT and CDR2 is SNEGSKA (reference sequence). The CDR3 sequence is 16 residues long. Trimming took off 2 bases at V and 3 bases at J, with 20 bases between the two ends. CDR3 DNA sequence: TGCAGTGCTAGAAAGTTCCCGGGGGGCGAGAACTACGAGCAGTACTTC. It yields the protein CSARKFPGGENYEQYF.

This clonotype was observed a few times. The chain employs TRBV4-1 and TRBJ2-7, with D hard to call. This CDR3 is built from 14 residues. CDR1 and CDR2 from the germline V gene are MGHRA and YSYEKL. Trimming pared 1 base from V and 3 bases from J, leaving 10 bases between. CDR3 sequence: CASSQVDRFYEQYF. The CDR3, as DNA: TGCGCCAGCAGCCAAGTTGATAGGTTCTACGAGCAGTACTTC.

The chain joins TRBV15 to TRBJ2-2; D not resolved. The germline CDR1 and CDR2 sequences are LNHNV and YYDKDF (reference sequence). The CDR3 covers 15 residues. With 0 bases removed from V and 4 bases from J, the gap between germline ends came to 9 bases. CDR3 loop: CATSRDLGFTGELFF. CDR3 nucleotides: TGTGCCACCAGCAGAGATCTAGGTTTCACCGGGGAGCTGTTTTTT.

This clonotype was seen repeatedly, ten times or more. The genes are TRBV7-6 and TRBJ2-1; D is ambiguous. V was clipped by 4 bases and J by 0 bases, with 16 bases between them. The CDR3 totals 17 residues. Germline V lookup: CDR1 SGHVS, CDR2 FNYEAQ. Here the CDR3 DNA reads TGTGCCAGCAGCTCGGCGGTCGACATGAGCTCCTACAATGAGCAGTTCTTC. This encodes CASSSAVDMSSYNEQFF.

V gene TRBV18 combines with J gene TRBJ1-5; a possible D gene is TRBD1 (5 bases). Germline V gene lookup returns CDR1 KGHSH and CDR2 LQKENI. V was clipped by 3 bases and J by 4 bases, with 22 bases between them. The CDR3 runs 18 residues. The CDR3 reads CASSPVPPAAGRNQPQHF. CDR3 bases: TGTGCCAGCTCACCGGTCCCGCCGGCCGCGGGGCGAAATCAGCCCCAGCATTTT.

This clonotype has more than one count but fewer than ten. As DNA, the CDR3 is TGCAGCGTTGAAGATCTAAGCACTGAAGCTTTCTTT. This sequence encodes CSVEDLSTEAFF. The chain recombines TRBV29-1 with TRBJ1-1, with D unresolved. The CDR3 has 12 amino acids. Per the germline V gene, CDR1 is SQVTM and CDR2 is ANQGSEA. The V end lost 0 bases, the J end lost 4 bases, and 6 bases lay between the germline ends.

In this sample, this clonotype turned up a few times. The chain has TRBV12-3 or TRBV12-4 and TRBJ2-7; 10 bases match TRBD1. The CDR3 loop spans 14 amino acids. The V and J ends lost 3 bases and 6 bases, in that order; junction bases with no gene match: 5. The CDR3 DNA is TGTGCCAGCAGTTTGGGGACAGGGGAAGGCGAGCAGTACTTC. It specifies CASSLGTGEGEQYF.

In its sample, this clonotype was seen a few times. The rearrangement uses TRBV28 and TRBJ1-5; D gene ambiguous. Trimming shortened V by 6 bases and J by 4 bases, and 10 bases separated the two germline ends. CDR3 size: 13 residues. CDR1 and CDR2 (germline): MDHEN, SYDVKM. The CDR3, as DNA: TGTGCCAGCAGCCCCCCTTCTAATCAGCCCCAGCATTTT. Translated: CASSPPSNQPQHF. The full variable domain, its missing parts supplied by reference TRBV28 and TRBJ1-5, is DVKVTQSSRYLVKRTGEKVFLECVQDMDHENMFWYRQDPGLGLRLIYFSYDVKMKEKGDIPEGYSVSREKKERFSLILESASTNQTSMYLCASSPPSNQPQHFGDGTRLSIL.

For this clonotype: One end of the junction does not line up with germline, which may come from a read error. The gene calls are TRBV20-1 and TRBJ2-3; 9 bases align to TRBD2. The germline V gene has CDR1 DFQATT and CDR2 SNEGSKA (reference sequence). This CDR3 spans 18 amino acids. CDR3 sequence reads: CCARDGGRSGGTGDTQYF. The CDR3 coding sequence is TGCTGTGCTAGAGATGGGGGGCGTAGCGGGGGTACCGGAGATACGCAGTATTTT.

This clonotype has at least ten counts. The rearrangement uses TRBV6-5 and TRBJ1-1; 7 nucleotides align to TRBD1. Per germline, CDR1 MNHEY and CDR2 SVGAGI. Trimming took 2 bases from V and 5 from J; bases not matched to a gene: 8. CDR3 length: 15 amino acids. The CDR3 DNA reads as TGTGCCAGCAGTTACCCGGACAGGTCGGGGACTGAAGCTTTCTTT. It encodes CASSYPDRSGTEAFF.

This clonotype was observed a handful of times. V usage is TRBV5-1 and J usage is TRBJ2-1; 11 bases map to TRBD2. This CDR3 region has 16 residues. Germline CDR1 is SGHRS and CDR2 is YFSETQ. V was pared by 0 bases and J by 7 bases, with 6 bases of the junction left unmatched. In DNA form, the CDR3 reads TGCGCCAGCAGCTTGGCCTTAGCGGGGGGGCCGAATGAGCAGTTCTTC. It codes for CASSLALAGGPNEQFF.

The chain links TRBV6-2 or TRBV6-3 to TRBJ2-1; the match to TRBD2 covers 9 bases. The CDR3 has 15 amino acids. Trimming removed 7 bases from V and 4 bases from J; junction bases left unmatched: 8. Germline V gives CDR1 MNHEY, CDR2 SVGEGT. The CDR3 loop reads CASTEIAGVYNEQFF. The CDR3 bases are TGTGCCAGCACTGAAATAGCGGGAGTTTACAATGAGCAGTTCTTC.

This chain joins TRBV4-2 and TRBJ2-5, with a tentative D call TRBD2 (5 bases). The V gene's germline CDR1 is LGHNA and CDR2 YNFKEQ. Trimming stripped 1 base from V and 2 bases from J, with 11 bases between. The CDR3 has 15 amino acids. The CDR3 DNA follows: TGTGCCAGCAGCCAAGGGAGCGGATCTCAAGAGACCCAGTACTTC. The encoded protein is CASSQGSGSQETQYF.

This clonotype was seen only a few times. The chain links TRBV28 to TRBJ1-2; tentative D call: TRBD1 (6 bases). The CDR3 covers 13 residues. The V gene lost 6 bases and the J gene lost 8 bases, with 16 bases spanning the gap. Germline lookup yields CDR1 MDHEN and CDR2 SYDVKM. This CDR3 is CASREAGAGGYTF. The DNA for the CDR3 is TGTGCCAGCAGAGAAGCGGGGGCGGGAGGCTACACCTTC.

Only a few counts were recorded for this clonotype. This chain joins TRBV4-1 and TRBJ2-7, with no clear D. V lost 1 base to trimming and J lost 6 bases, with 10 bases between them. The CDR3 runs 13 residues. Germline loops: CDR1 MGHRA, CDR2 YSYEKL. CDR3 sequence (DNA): TGCGCCAGCAGCCAAGTCCCGATGAGCGAGCAGTACTTC. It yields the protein CASSQVPMSEQYF.

The CDR3 bases are TGCAGTGCTAGGGGGGACAGCGTTTCTCGGAATGAGCAGTTCTTC. It encodes CSARGDSVSRNEQFF. The V gene is TRBV20-1, the J gene TRBJ2-1; 7 nucleotides match TRBD1. Germline CDR1 DFQATT, CDR2 SNEGSKA (reference sequence). CDR3 length equals 15 residues. With 3 bases clipped from V and 7 bases from J, the junction kept 12 bases outside the gene matches.

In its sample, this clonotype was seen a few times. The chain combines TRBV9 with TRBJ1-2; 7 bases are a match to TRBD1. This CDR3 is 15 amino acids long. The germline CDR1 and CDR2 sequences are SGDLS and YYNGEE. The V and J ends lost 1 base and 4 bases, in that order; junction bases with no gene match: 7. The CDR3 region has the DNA TGTGCCAGCAGCGTACGGGACAGAGAGGTCTATGGCTACACCTTC. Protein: CASSVRDREVYGYTF.

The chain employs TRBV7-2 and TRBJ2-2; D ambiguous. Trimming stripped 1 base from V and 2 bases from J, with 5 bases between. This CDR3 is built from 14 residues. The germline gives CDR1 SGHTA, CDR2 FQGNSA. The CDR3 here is CASSLVVNTGELFF. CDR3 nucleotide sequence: TGTGCCAGCAGCTTAGTAGTTAACACCGGGGAGCTGTTTTTT.

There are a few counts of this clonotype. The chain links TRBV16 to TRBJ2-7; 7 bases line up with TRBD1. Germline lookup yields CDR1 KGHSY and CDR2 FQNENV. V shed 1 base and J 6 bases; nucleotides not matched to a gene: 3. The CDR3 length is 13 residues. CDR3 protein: CASSQYSGGEQYV. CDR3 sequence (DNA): TGTGCCAGCAGCCAATATTCAGGGGGCGAGCAGTACGTC.

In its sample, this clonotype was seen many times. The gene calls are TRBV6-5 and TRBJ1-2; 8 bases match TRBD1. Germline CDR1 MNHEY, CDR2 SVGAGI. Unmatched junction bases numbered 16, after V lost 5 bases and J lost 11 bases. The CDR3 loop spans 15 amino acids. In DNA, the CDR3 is TGTGCCAGCAGTCCTCGACAGGGGACTACCCTTGGGTACACCTTC. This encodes CASSPRQGTTLGYTF.

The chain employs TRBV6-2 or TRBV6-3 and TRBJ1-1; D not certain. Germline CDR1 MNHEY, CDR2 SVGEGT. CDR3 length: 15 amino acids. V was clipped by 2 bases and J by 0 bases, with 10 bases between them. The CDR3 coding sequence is TGTGCCAGCAGTTACGGGAGCTTCATGAACACTGAAGCTTTCTTT. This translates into CASSYGSFMNTEAFF.

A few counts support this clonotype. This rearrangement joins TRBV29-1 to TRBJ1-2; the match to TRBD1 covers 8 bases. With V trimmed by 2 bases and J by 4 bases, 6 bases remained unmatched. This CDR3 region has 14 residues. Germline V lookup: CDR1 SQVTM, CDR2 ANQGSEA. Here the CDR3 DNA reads TGCAGCGTTGAAAGCGGGACAGGACTCTATGGCTACACCTTC. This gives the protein CSVESGTGLYGYTF.

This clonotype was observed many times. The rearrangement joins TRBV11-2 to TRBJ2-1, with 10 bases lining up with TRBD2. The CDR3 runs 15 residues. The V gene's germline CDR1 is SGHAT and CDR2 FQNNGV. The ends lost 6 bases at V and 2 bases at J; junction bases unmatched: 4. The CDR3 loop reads CASRSSGGAYNEQFF. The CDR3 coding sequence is TGTGCCAGCAGATCCAGCGGGGGGGCCTACAATGAGCAGTTCTTC.

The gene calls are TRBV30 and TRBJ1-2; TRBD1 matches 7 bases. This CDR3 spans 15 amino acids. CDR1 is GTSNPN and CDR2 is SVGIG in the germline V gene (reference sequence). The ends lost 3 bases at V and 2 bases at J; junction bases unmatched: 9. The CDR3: CAWSKDRDGNYGYTF. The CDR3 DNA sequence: TGTGCCTGGAGCAAAGACAGGGATGGGAACTATGGCTACACCTTC.